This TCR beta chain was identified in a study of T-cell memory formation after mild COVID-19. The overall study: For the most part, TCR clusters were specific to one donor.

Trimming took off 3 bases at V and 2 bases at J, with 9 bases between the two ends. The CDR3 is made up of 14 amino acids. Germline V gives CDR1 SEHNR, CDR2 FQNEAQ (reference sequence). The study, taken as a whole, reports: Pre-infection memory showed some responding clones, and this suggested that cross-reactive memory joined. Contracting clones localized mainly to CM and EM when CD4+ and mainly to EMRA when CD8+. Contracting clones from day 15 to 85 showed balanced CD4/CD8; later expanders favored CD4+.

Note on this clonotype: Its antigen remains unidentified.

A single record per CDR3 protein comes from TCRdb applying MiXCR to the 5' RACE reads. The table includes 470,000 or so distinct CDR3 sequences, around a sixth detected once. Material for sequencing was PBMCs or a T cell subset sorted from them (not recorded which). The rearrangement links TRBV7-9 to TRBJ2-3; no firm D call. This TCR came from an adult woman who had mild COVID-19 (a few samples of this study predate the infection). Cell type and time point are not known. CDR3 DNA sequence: TGTGCCAGCAGCTTCGCAGGCGTCACAGATACGCAGTATTTT. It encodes CASSFAGVTDTQYF.